This entry lists 2 T cell receptor beta chains sequenced from one sample in a study of blood T cell repertoires in COVID-19 (dated by TCRdb to the early 2020s). Libraries were made using the immunoSEQ multiplex PCR assay. In TCRdb, the immuneACCESS table is reduced to in-frame sequences with V and J assigned. These tables do not hold every clone; where another copy was compared, an unresolved V gene accounts for under half, and the others remain unexplained. The sample table contains about 310,000 clones; only one count was recorded for around 87% of them. 0.95% to 1.3% of the sample is in the top ten clones. The sequenced sample consisted of peripheral blood. The receptors were sampled from a woman aged 40 to 50 with COVID-19, enrolled during active disease.

The chain recombines TRBV27 with TRBJ1-5; tentatively, D is TRBD1 (5 bases). Trimming shortened V by 5 bases and J by 4 bases, and 12 bases separated the two germline ends. Germline CDR1 MNHEY, CDR2 SMNVEV (reference sequence). The CDR3 length is 14 residues. DNA for the CDR3: TGTGCCAGCAGTCCCGACCAGGGAAATCAGCCCCAGCATTTT. As protein: CASSPDQGNQPQHF.

The rearrangement joins TRBV5-4 to TRBJ1-2; no clear D. The ends were cut back, 1 base at V and 5 bases at J, with 12 bases in the middle. Germline CDR1 reads SGHNT; CDR2 reads YYREEE (reference sequence). This CDR3 is built from 14 residues. The CDR3, as DNA: TGTGCCAGCAGCTTGAGCGGCAGTGGATATGGCTACACCTTC. Translated: CASSLSGSGYGYTF.